The 28 T cell receptor beta chains below were found in one sample sequenced in a study of T cells in localized non-small cell lung cancer. Only in-frame clones appear in the TCRdb table, and some are missing; sequencing was by immunoSEQ multiplex PCR. The sample yields 1,500 or so clones, approximately 32% seen once. The source material was normal lung tissue next to the tumor, sampled before any cancer treatment. These receptor sequences come from a man between 40 and 70 years old with stage I lung adenocarcinoma.

This clone was picked up one time. The chain carries TRBV29-1 and TRBJ2-3, with 10 bases that match TRBD1. The CDR3 is 13 residues long. J was trimmed by 3 bases and V by 6 bases; bases with no gene match: 3. Per germline, CDR1 SQVTM and CDR2 ANQGSEA. The CDR3 is CSVGQGMTDTQYF. The CDR3 nucleotides read TGCAGCGTGGGACAGGGGATGACAGATACGCAGTATTTT.

The V call is TRBV19, the J call TRBJ2-2, with D perhaps TRBD2 (6 bases). CDR1 and CDR2 (germline): LNHDA, SQIVND (reference sequence). Trimming removed 2 bases from V and 3 bases from J, with 10 bases in between. The CDR3 sequence is 15 residues long. The DNA for the CDR3 is TGTGCCAGTAGTATAACCGGGACTCACACCGGGGAGCTGTTTTTT. This codes for CASSITGTHTGELFF.

V is TRBV19 and J is TRBJ2-7; tentatively, D is TRBD2 (5 bases). Looked up from germline, CDR1 is LNHDA and CDR2 is SQIVND (reference sequence). The CDR3 is 12 amino acids. The ends were cut back, 6 bases at V and 5 bases at J, with 11 bases in the middle. DNA of the CDR3: TGTGCCAGTAGCGGGGTAGGGAACGAGCAGTACTTC. Amino acids: CASSGVGNEQYF.

By sample fraction, this clone is medium-sized. A read error may produce the germline difference seen at one junction end. The rearrangement links TRBV6-8 to TRBJ1-1; D is perhaps TRBD1 (6 bases). Germline loops: CDR1 MNHGY, CDR2 SAAAGT. The CDR3 consists of 15 residues. As DNA, the CDR3 is TGTGCCATCAGTCGAGGTACAGGGCTGAACACTGAAGCTTTCTTT. Protein: CAISRGTGLNTEAFF.

This clone came up a few times. This rearrangement joins TRBV6-8 to TRBJ1-5; 7 positions match TRBD1. The CDR3 spans 15 residues. CDR1 is MNHGY, CDR2 SAAAGT, per germline. V shed 4 bases, J shed 2 bases, and the junction held 5 bases outside the gene matches. The CDR3 spells CASSLDRDGNQPQHF. For the CDR3, the DNA is TGTGCCAGCAGTTTAGACAGGGATGGCAATCAGCCCCAGCATTTT.

This chain connects TRBV18 to TRBJ2-1, with TRBD1 matching 9 bases. Germline lookup yields CDR1 KGHSH and CDR2 LQKENI. V was pared by 1 base and J by 6 bases, with 4 bases of the junction left unmatched. The CDR3 is made up of 15 amino acids. CDR3 residues: CASSPRDRAFNEQFF. The CDR3 region has the DNA TGTGCCAGCTCACCACGGGACAGGGCCTTCAATGAGCAGTTCTTC.

This clone has only a few counts. The rearrangement uses TRBV6-7 and TRBJ1-1; D unclear. TRBV6-7 carries the ORF label, with uncertain function. Deletions cut 6 bases from V and 7 bases from J, with 21 bases between. The CDR3 consists of 15 residues. The CDR3 DNA sequence: TGTGCCAGCAGAATTGGGAGTGTCGCCCCTGGTGAAGCTTTCTTT. Translating it yields CASRIGSVAPGEAFF.

The V call is TRBV11-3, the J call TRBJ2-6; D is uncertain. Trimming cost V 5 bases and J 0 bases, with 11 bases left between them. The CDR3 has 16 amino acids. Germline CDR1 SGHNT, CDR2 YENEEA. The CDR3 sequence is CASSGRAISGANVLTF. The CDR3 bases are TGTGCCAGCAGCGGACGGGCGATCTCTGGGGCCAACGTCCTGACTTTC. Full variable domain (remainder filled in from reference TRBV11-3 and TRBJ2-6): EAGVVQSPRYKIIEKKQPVAFWCNPISGHNTLYWYLQNLGQGPELLIRYENEEAVDDSQLPKDRFSAERLKGVDSTLKIQPAELGDSAVYLCASSGRAISGANVLTFGAGSRLTVL.

This clone came up a few times. V is TRBV11-3 and J is TRBJ2-1, with D perhaps TRBD1 (5 bases). The CDR3 covers 17 residues. The V and J ends lost 4 bases and 2 bases respectively, with 18 bases between them. Germline V lookup: CDR1 SGHNT, CDR2 YENEEA. CDR3 nucleotides: TGTGCCAGCAGCTCAAACGGACACACTGAAACCTACAATGAGCAGTTCTTC. Translation: CASSSNGHTETYNEQFF.

The gene calls are TRBV19 and TRBJ2-7; TRBD1 is a possible D gene (6 bases). CDR3 size: 18 residues. CDR1 is LNHDA and CDR2 is SQIVND in the germline V gene (reference sequence). Trimming removed 4 bases at V and 2 bases at J, with 24 bases between. CDR3 DNA sequence: TGTGCCAGTAGTAGGAGGACAGTTGGGTGGTCTCAGCCCTACGAGCAGTACTTC. Translated: CASSRRTVGWSQPYEQYF.

This clone appeared once. This chain connects TRBV29-1 to TRBJ2-7; perhaps TRBD2 as D (6 bases). The CDR3 loop spans 13 amino acids. V was shortened by 4 bases and J by 6 bases, with 16 bases between the two germline ends. Germline CDR1 and CDR2: SQVTM and ANQGSEA. The CDR3 region has the DNA TGCAGCGTTGGGCTAGCGCTTGTATCCGAGCAGTACTTC. Its protein is CSVGLALVSEQYF.

This chain joins TRBV19 and TRBJ1-5; no reliable D call. The CDR3 has 15 amino acids. CDR1 is LNHDA, CDR2 SQIVND, per germline (reference sequence). The V end lost 7 bases, the J end lost 3 bases, and 16 bases lay between the germline ends. The CDR3, as DNA: TGTGCCAGTATCCCTAGGTCGGGCCCCAATCAGCCCCAGCATTTT. Amino acids: CASIPRSGPNQPQHF.

This clone was seen more than once but under ten times. The gene calls are TRBV7-6 and TRBJ2-7; TRBD2 aligns across 11 bases. V lost 4 bases to trimming and J lost 6 bases; unmatched junction nucleotides: 11. The CDR3 extends over 16 amino acids. In germline, CDR1 is SGHVS, CDR2 FNYEAQ. The CDR3 loop is CASSSATSGRRGEQYF. For the CDR3, the DNA is TGTGCCAGCAGCTCGGCTACTAGCGGGAGAAGGGGCGAGCAGTACTTC. Complete variable domain (other parts from reference TRBV7-6 and TRBJ2-7): GAGVSQSPRYKVTKRGQDVALRCDPISGHVSLYWYRQALGQGPEFLTYFNYEAQQDKSGLPNDRFSAERPEGSISTLTIQRTEQRDSAMYRCASSSATSGRRGEQYFGPGTRLTVT.

The chain employs TRBV6-8 and TRBJ1-5; possibly TRBD1 for D (6 bases). Germline V gene lookup returns CDR1 MNHGY and CDR2 SAAAGT. Trimming pared 4 bases from V and 8 bases from J, leaving 12 bases between. This CDR3 has 13 residues. CDR3 region: CASSSGAGKPQHF. DNA for the CDR3: TGTGCCAGCAGTTCGGGGGCCGGTAAGCCCCAGCATTTT.

The chain uses TRBV15 and TRBJ2-1; TRBD1 matches at 9 bases. Germline V gene sequence: CDR1 LNHNV, CDR2 YYDKDF (reference sequence). Trimming cost V 5 bases and J 8 bases; bases outside gene matches: 10. The CDR3 is 15 amino acids. CDR3 sequence reads: CATSGGGQGGHEQFF. The CDR3 bases are TGTGCCACCAGCGGTGGGGGACAGGGTGGACATGAGCAGTTCTTC.

Remarks on this clone: At one end the junction does not follow the germline gene, possibly because of a read error. The CDR3 sequence is CASSVEPWGTDTQYF. In DNA, the CDR3 is TGTGCCAGTAGTGTAGAGCCTTGGGGCACAGATACGCAGTATTTT. This rearrangement joins TRBV19 to TRBJ2-3, with D hard to call. Germline CDR1 reads LNHDA; CDR2 reads SQIVND (reference sequence). This CDR3 has 15 residues.

CDR3 protein: CASSPWQADEQYF. DNA for the CDR3: TGTGCCAGCTCACCTTGGCAGGCCGACGAGCAGTACTTC. This chain uses TRBV18 with TRBJ2-7, with unresolved D. V lost 3 bases and J 5 bases, leaving 11 bases between the germline ends. Germline V gene sequence: CDR1 KGHSH, CDR2 LQKENI. CDR3 length equals 13 residues.

The DNA for the CDR3 is TGTGCCAGCTCAACTCGGCCCCCAGGAGAAGAGACCCAGTACTTC. It yields the protein CASSTRPPGEETQYF. This chain connects TRBV18 to TRBJ2-5; D call uncertain. V was shortened by 5 bases and J by 3 bases, with 16 bases between the two germline ends. Germline V lookup: CDR1 KGHSH, CDR2 LQKENI. CDR3 length equals 15 residues.

This clone was counted between two and nine times. The chain has TRBV6-8 and TRBJ2-7; 10 nucleotides align to TRBD2. CDR3 length: 17 residues. Germline V gene lookup returns CDR1 MNHGY and CDR2 SAAAGT. V shed 4 bases, J shed 4 bases, and the junction held 13 bases outside the gene matches. CDR3 residues: CASSSLAGAGWNYEQYF. CDR3 nucleotide sequence: TGTGCCAGCAGTTCCCTAGCGGGAGCGGGGTGGAATTACGAGCAGTACTTC.

The chain has TRBV14 and TRBJ2-1, with TRBD1 matching 9 bases. Germline values: CDR1 SGHDN, CDR2 FVKESK. With V trimmed by 8 bases and J by 3 bases, 5 bases remained unmatched. This CDR3 contains 14 residues. The CDR3 DNA follows: TGTGCCAGCTCCGGACAGGGGAACTACAATGAGCAGTTCTTC. Amino acid sequence: CASSGQGNYNEQFF.

The V gene is TRBV19, the J gene TRBJ2-7; tentative D call: TRBD1 (6 bases). Trimming pared 5 bases from V and 3 bases from J, leaving 17 bases between. CDR1 and CDR2 (germline): LNHDA, SQIVND (reference sequence). CDR3 length: 15 amino acids. Here the CDR3 DNA reads TGTGCCAGTAGTTCGGGGACAACAGGGATCTACGAGCAGTACTTC. It specifies CASSSGTTGIYEQYF.

This clone was observed a few times. The V gene is TRBV6-8, the J gene TRBJ1-1; D call uncertain. CDR1 and CDR2 from the germline V gene are MNHGY and SAAAGT. Trimming removed 0 bases from V and 0 bases from J, with 11 bases in between. The CDR3 consists of 16 residues. The CDR3 loop is CASSYSRNRLNTEAFF. CDR3 nucleotide sequence: TGTGCCAGCAGTTACTCGAGAAACCGTTTGAACACTGAAGCTTTCTTT.

By sample fraction, this clone is medium-sized (0.01 to 0.1%). One end of the junction varies from germline; a read error may be responsible. The chain joins TRBV6-8 to TRBJ2-7; the D gene could be TRBD1 or TRBD2 (5 bases each). Germline V CDR1 and CDR2: MNHGY, SAAAGT. The CDR3 has 12 residues. CDR3 DNA sequence: TGTGCCAGCGCCCGGGACGGAGCCCTCCATGGGTTC. Its translation is CASARDGALHGF.

The J gene is TRBJ2-1, the V gene TRBV12-5, with D unclear. The V gene lost 2 bases and the J gene lost 0 bases, with 11 bases spanning the gap. This CDR3 has 16 residues. In germline, CDR1 is LGHNT, CDR2 FRNRAP. The CDR3 loop is CASGLRRPSSYNEQFF. As DNA, the CDR3 is TGTGCTAGTGGTTTGCGGCGCCCGAGCTCCTACAATGAGCAGTTCTTC. Variable domain in full (rest from reference TRBV12-5 and TRBJ2-1): DARVTQTPRHKVTEMGQEVTMRCQPILGHNTVFWYRQTMMQGLELLAYFRNRAPLDDSGMPKDRFSAEMPDATLATLKIQPSEPRDSAVYFCASGLRRPSSYNEQFFGPGTRLTVL.

This clone was seen only a few times. The chain uses TRBV9 and TRBJ2-2, with D unclear. The CDR3 runs to 12 residues. V gave up 5 bases and J gave up 7 bases, with 9 bases separating them. Per germline, CDR1 SGDLS and CDR2 YYNGEE. The CDR3 DNA reads TGTGCCAGCAGTGATTTGATCGGGGAGCTGTTTTTT. As protein: CASSDLIGELFF.

This chain links TRBV29-1 with TRBJ2-7; TRBD1 agrees at 7 bases. This CDR3 region has 12 residues. Germline V gene data show CDR1 as SQVTM and CDR2 as ANQGSEA. In DNA, the CDR3 is TGCGTTTGCGTGGGACAGACCTACGAGCAGTACTTC. Translation: CVCVGQTYEQYF.

This chain joins TRBV28 and TRBJ1-1, with D uncertain. Trimming left V 6 bases short and J 1 base short, with 6 bases between. This CDR3 has 12 amino acids. Per germline, CDR1 MDHEN and CDR2 SYDVKM. CDR3: CASSLQNTEAFF. CDR3 nucleotides: TGTGCCAGCAGCTTACAGAACACTGAAGCTTTCTTT.

This chain uses TRBV9 with TRBJ2-1; 8 bases are shared with TRBD1. Germline loops: CDR1 SGDLS, CDR2 YYNGEE. This CDR3 has 15 residues. V was pared by 6 bases and J by 0 bases, with 5 bases of the junction left unmatched. The chain's CDR3 is CASIEDRDSYNEQFF. The DNA of the CDR3 is TGTGCCAGCATCGAGGACAGGGACTCCTACAATGAGCAGTTCTTC.